These 5 T cell receptor beta chains were all obtained from the same sample, sequenced in a study of cytomegalovirus exposure and HLA in healthy donors. Use of 60 Vbeta and 13 Jbeta primers characterized the PCR. Profiling relied on immunoSEQ multiplex PCR, and the TCRdb table lists in-frame clones only, not all of them. The sample lists some 90,000 clones, around 76% occurring once. The sample comprised PBMCs. These receptors all stem from a man under 40 in good health and CMV-seronegative.

This clone was seen once. V is TRBV19 and J is TRBJ2-6, with TRBD2 matching over 8 bases. Germline-derived CDR1 and CDR2 are LNHDA and SQIVND (reference sequence). The CDR3 has 18 residues. V gave up 3 bases and J gave up 4 bases; unmatched junction bases: 11. The CDR3 sequence is CASSMRRGGWSGANVLTF. The CDR3 coding sequence is TGTGCCAGTAGTATGCGACGGGGGGGTTGGTCCGGGGCCAACGTCCTGACTTTC.

V and J are TRBV19 and TRBJ1-2; TRBD1 matches at 7 bases. V lost 5 bases and J lost 4; bases outside the gene matches: 13. Per the germline V gene, CDR1 is LNHDA and CDR2 is SQIVND (reference sequence). This CDR3 region has 16 residues. The CDR3 DNA reads as TGTGCCAGTAGTCGTGATGCCGGGACAGTGGGCTATGGCTACACCTTC. As protein: CASSRDAGTVGYGYTF.

This clone was detected once. DNA for the CDR3: TGTGCCAGCTCACCAACCACGGGAGGTGGAAACACCATATATTTT. It is translated as CASSPTTGGGNTIYF. The gene calls are TRBV18 and TRBJ1-3, with D uncertain. Trimming removed 2 bases from V and 3 bases from J, with 11 bases in between. The CDR3 is made up of 15 amino acids. Per the germline V gene, CDR1 is KGHSH and CDR2 is LQKENI.

As concerns this clone: The conserved final phenylalanine or tryptophan is absent from the CDR3, which likely points to a read error. The chain carries TRBV7-9 and TRBJ2-7; D possibly corresponds to TRBD1 (5 bases). The CDR3 sequence is 15 residues long. Per germline, CDR1 SEHNR and CDR2 FQNEAQ (reference sequence). Trimming pared 1 base from V and 2 bases from J, leaving 12 bases between. This CDR3 reads CASSLDQGRPYEQYL. The CDR3 DNA follows: TGTGCCAGCAGCTTAGATCAGGGCCGACCCTACGAGCAGTACCTC.

The V gene is TRBV6-4, the J gene TRBJ2-1; TRBD2 agrees at 7 bases. Germline loops: CDR1 MRHNA, CDR2 SNTAGT. CDR3 length equals 15 residues. V shed 3 bases and J 7 bases; nucleotides not matched to a gene: 9. The chain's CDR3 is CASSEASGYPNEQFF. For the CDR3, the DNA is TGTGCCAGCAGTGAGGCTAGCGGATATCCGAATGAGCAGTTCTTC.